This is a list of T cell receptor beta chains from one sample in a study of PD-L1 blockade in urothelial cancer. The assay was immunoSEQ multiplex PCR, and TCRdb's table has in-frame clones only and misses some. The sample holds over 30,000 clones, over 70% seen once. Sequences were derived from PBMCs, sampled around atezolizumab (anti-PD-L1) treatment. These receptor sequences come from a man in his fifties or sixties with urothelial cancer. CDR3s include the opening cysteine and the closing phenylalanine or tryptophan. Fields, in order: J gene, V gene, CDR3 protein.

j_gene: TRBJ1-1; v_gene: TRBV5-6; CDR3aa: CASSLLQVLSTEAFF
j_gene: TRBJ1-2; v_gene: TRBV7-2; CDR3aa: CASSLAQGAAGGYTF
j_gene: TRBJ2-5; v_gene: TRBV27; CDR3aa: CASSLRTSGRGGIWTQYF
j_gene: TRBJ2-5; v_gene: TRBV2; CDR3aa: CATGEETQYF
j_gene: TRBJ2-7; v_gene: TRBV7-9; CDR3aa: CASSSGGRPPYEQYF
j_gene: TRBJ2-1; v_gene: TRBV7-7; CDR3aa: CASSLTHYNEQFF
j_gene: TRBJ1-5; v_gene: TRBV28; CDR3aa: CASSWGANSNQPQHF
j_gene: TRBJ2-7; v_gene: TRBV30; CDR3aa: CAWSVRGAGEQYF
j_gene: TRBJ2-1; v_gene: TRBV5-1; CDR3aa: CASSSQGNTVNEQFF
j_gene: TRBJ1-1; v_gene: TRBV6-5; CDR3aa: CASSHPADTEAFF
j_gene: TRBJ2-3; v_gene: TRBV6-1; CDR3aa: CASSERDSTDTQYF
j_gene: TRBJ2-1; v_gene: TRBV5-1; CDR3aa: CASSLDLAGGNEQFF
j_gene: TRBJ2-7; v_gene: TRBV13; CDR3aa: CASSSDRGYYEQYF
j_gene: TRBJ1-2; v_gene: TRBV7-9; CDR3aa: CASSLASGQGSGYTF
j_gene: TRBJ2-3; v_gene: TRBV6-6; CDR3aa: CASSYSGQRTDTQYF
j_gene: TRBJ2-7; v_gene: TRBV7-2; CDR3aa: CASSLRDEQYF
j_gene: TRBJ1-5; v_gene: TRBV29-1; CDR3aa: CSVGRVRGVSNQPQHF
j_gene: TRBJ2-1; v_gene: TRBV7-9; CDR3aa: CASSLRFSGLAGVNEQFF
j_gene: TRBJ2-7; v_gene: TRBV7-8; CDR3aa: CASSLSDRGVGKQYF
j_gene: TRBJ1-2; v_gene: TRBV5-1; CDR3aa: CASSLADGPYGYTF
j_gene: TRBJ1-1; v_gene: TRBV18; CDR3aa: CASSLNNQGTEEAFF
j_gene: TRBJ2-1; v_gene: TRBV7-9; CDR3aa: CASSMNQTSSTEQFF
j_gene: TRBJ2-5; v_gene: TRBV19; CDR3aa: CASSMWGLAAQETQYF
j_gene: TRBJ2-5; v_gene: TRBV5-1; CDR3aa: CASSLGQGAETQYF
j_gene: TRBJ1-1; v_gene: TRBV5-1; CDR3aa: CASSRGTDTEAFF
j_gene: TRBJ2-5; v_gene: TRBV29-1; CDR3aa: CSLLTEYQETQYF
j_gene: TRBJ2-3; v_gene: TRBV13; CDR3aa: CASSSSGTGAQYF
j_gene: TRBJ1-1; v_gene: TRBV27; CDR3aa: CASSHNTRMRNMNTEAFF
j_gene: TRBJ1-1; v_gene: TRBV7-2; CDR3aa: CASSPTGGTEAFF
j_gene: TRBJ2-3; v_gene: TRBV6-4; CDR3aa: CASSDGGRGTSTDTQYF
j_gene: TRBJ2-3; v_gene: TRBV10-3; CDR3aa: CAISPGTFSDTQYF
j_gene: TRBJ2-7; v_gene: TRBV5-8; CDR3aa: CASSMGPGGAYEQYF